This entry lists 31 T cell receptor beta chains sequenced from one sample in a study of blood T cell repertoires in COVID-19. Libraries were prepared by immunoSEQ multiplex PCR; TCRdb keeps only in-frame clonotypes and omits some of them. The repertoire has about 110,000 clones, 70% to 85% of them found once; the top ten carry around 1.9%. The sample consisted of peripheral blood. All receptors come from a woman between 35 and 50 years old with acute or convalescent COVID-19.

CDR3 amino acids: CASSARDSRGFGGYTF. The CDR3 nucleotides are TGTGCCAGCAGCGCCCGGGACAGTCGGGGCTTCGGTGGCTACACCTTC. This sequence joins TRBV9 and TRBJ1-2; 7 nucleotides line up with TRBD1. The V gene's germline CDR1 is SGDLS and CDR2 YYNGEE. Losses at the gene ends were 3 bases for V and 7 bases for J; bases not matched to a gene: 15. The CDR3 runs 16 residues. Variable domain in full (rest from reference TRBV9 and TRBJ1-2): DSGVTQTPKHLITATGQRVTLRCSPRSGDLSVYWYQQSLDQGLQFLIQYYNGEERAKGNILERFSAQQFPDLHSELNLSSLELGDSALYFCASSARDSRGFGGYTFGSGTRLTVV.

This clone was counted once. J is TRBJ2-2 and V is TRBV5-1; 8 positions agree with TRBD1. Trimming took 2 bases from V and 4 from J; bases not matched to a gene: 7. The CDR3 has 16 residues. CDR1 is SGHRS and CDR2 is YFSETQ in the germline V gene. In DNA, the CDR3 is TGCGCCAGCAGCTTCGATCGCACAGGGGGCACCGGGGAGCTGTTTTTT. This codes for CASSFDRTGGTGELFF.

The chain has TRBV4-1 and TRBJ1-4; D uncertain. The CDR3 is 15 amino acids. The germline V gene has CDR1 MGHRA and CDR2 YSYEKL. Trimming removed 1 base from V and 4 bases from J, with 10 bases in between. CDR3 amino acids: CASSQAGQFNEKLFF. The CDR3 nucleotides are TGCGCCAGCAGCCAAGCGGGTCAGTTTAATGAAAAACTGTTTTTT.

The CDR3 coding sequence is TGTGCCAGCAGCGTAGCTCCGGGGGGGGCCAATGAGCAGTTCTTC. Amino acids: CASSVAPGGANEQFF. This chain links TRBV9 with TRBJ2-1; 8 nucleotides agree with TRBD2. The CDR3 has 15 amino acids. After removal of 0 bases from V and 6 bases from J, the junction contained 5 bases not matched to a gene. The germline V gene has CDR1 SGDLS and CDR2 YYNGEE. Supplemented by reference TRBV9 and TRBJ2-1, the full variable domain reads DSGVTQTPKHLITATGQRVTLRCSPRSGDLSVYWYQQSLDQGLQFLIQYYNGEERAKGNILERFSAQQFPDLHSELNLSSLELGDSALYFCASSVAPGGANEQFFGPGTRLTVL.

This clone has only a few counts. The chain has TRBV7-2 and TRBJ2-7, with TRBD1 matching 9 bases. The junction had 11 bases not matched to a gene; V was cut back by 5 bases and J by 6 bases. The CDR3 runs to 15 residues. Germline V gene data show CDR1 as SGHTA and CDR2 as FQGNSA. As DNA, the CDR3 is TGTGCCAGCAGCCTAGAGGGGACAGGGATCCGCGAGCAGTACTTC. It specifies CASSLEGTGIREQYF. Full variable domain (missing parts from reference TRBV7-2 and TRBJ2-7): GAGVSQSPSNKVTEKGKDVELRCDPISGHTALYWYRQSLGQGLEFLIYFQGNSAPDKSGLPSDRFSAERTGGSVSTLTIQRTQQEDSAVYLCASSLEGTGIREQYFGPGTRLTVT.

The genes are TRBV6-5 and TRBJ2-7; D possibly corresponds to TRBD1 (6 bases). CDR1 and CDR2 (germline): MNHEY, SVGAGI. Trimming removed 6 bases from V and 3 bases from J, with 12 bases in between. CDR3 length: 13 residues. CDR3 loop: CASRVYRDYEQYF. Written as DNA, the CDR3 is TGTGCCAGCAGAGTTTACAGGGACTACGAGCAGTACTTC.

This chain connects TRBV28 to TRBJ2-7, with no clear D. This CDR3 has 14 residues. CDR1 and CDR2 (germline): MDHEN, SYDVKM. V was cut by 6 bases and J by 2 bases, with 14 bases left in between. The CDR3, as DNA: TGTGCCAGCAGACCCGCGGCCCTTACCTACGAGCAGTACTTC. This encodes CASRPAALTYEQYF.

The rearrangement links TRBV6-2 or TRBV6-3 to TRBJ1-2, with TRBD1 matching 10 bases. The CDR3 loop spans 14 amino acids. V lost 5 bases to trimming and J lost 6 bases; unmatched junction nucleotides: 6. CDR1 is MNHEY, CDR2 SVGEGT, per germline. The CDR3 nucleotides read TGTGCCAGCAGTCATCGACAGGGGGCTAATGGCTACACCTTC. This codes for CASSHRQGANGYTF.

V and J are TRBV2 and TRBJ1-2; weak D call: TRBD1 (5 bases). The CDR3 consists of 16 residues. Germline CDR1 is SNHLY and CDR2 is FYNNEI. Between the trimmed V and J ends, which lost 5 bases and 2 bases, there was a span of 18 bases. This CDR3 is CASSPSNGADNYGYTF. The CDR3 region has the DNA TGTGCCAGCAGTCCTTCAAATGGGGCAGACAACTATGGCTACACCTTC.

Written as DNA, the CDR3 is TGTGCCAGCAGCTTAAACCGGGACAGTGACTACGAGCAGTACTTC. Amino acids: CASSLNRDSDYEQYF. The chain combines TRBV7-9 with TRBJ2-7, with 7 bases matching TRBD1. With V trimmed by 2 bases and J by 3 bases, 7 bases remained unmatched. CDR1 and CDR2 from the germline V gene are SEHNR and FQNEAQ (reference sequence). The CDR3 runs to 15 residues. Based on the CDR3 plus reference TRBV7-9 and TRBJ2-7, the full variable domain is DTGVSQNPRHKITKRGQNVTFRCDPISEHNRLYWYRQTLGQGPEFLTYFQNEAQLEKSRLLSDRFSAERPKGSFSTLEIQRTEQGDSAMYLCASSLNRDSDYEQYFGPGTRLTVT.

This rearrangement joins TRBV30 to TRBJ2-7; the match to TRBD1 covers 7 bases. The junction had 16 bases not matched to a gene; V was cut back by 2 bases and J by 9 bases. The CDR3 loop spans 15 amino acids. CDR1 GTSNPN and CDR2 SVGIG come from the germline V gene (reference sequence). The CDR3 reads CAWSPRTGAYERQYF. In nucleotides, the CDR3 is TGTGCCTGGAGTCCAAGGACAGGAGCCTACGAGCGGCAGTACTTC.

CDR3 sequence: CASSYSPRQVTYEQYF. CDR3 DNA: TGTGCCAGCAGTTACTCCCCTCGACAGGTTACCTACGAGCAGTACTTC. V is TRBV6-2 or TRBV6-3 and J is TRBJ2-7; possibly TRBD1 for D (6 bases). V shed 0 bases and J shed 2 bases, with 14 bases lying between them. From germline, CDR1 is MNHEY and CDR2 SVGEGT. The CDR3 length is 16 residues.

The genes are TRBV3-1 (or the pseudogene TRBV3-2) and TRBJ2-5; possible D gene TRBD2, 5 bases. This CDR3 comprises 14 residues. Germline CDR1 is LGHDT and CDR2 is YNNKEL (reference sequence). Deletions cut 5 bases from V and 4 bases from J, with 14 bases between. The CDR3 spells CASSVDGVGETQYF. CDR3 sequence (DNA): TGTGCCAGCAGCGTAGACGGGGTGGGAGAGACCCAGTACTTC.

The chain links TRBV11-1 to TRBJ2-7, with D possibly matching TRBD1 (5 bases). Germline V gene sequence: CDR1 SGHAT, CDR2 FQDESV (reference sequence). The V end was cut by 1 base, the J end by 0 bases, with 7 bases between. The CDR3 totals 14 residues. CDR3 nucleotide sequence: TGTGCCAGCAGCTTAGACCAGGGCTCCTACGAGCAGTACTTC. Translation gives CASSLDQGSYEQYF.

The chain has TRBV3-1 (or the pseudogene TRBV3-2) and TRBJ2-1; possible D gene TRBD2, 6 bases. Looked up from germline, CDR1 is LGHDT and CDR2 is YNNKEL (reference sequence). V dropped 4 bases and J dropped 0 bases, with 13 bases sitting between them. The length of the CDR3 is 16 residues. In nucleotides, the CDR3 is TGTGCCAGCAGCCTATACGGGGGAAGCTCCTACAATGAGCAGTTCTTC. Amino acid sequence: CASSLYGGSSYNEQFF.

This clone occurred many times. The V and J genes are TRBV30 and TRBJ2-1; D is perhaps TRBD1 (6 bases). Per the germline V gene, CDR1 is GTSNPN and CDR2 is SVGIG (reference sequence). This CDR3 comprises 13 residues. V lost 2 bases to trimming and J lost 9 bases, with 14 bases between them. The CDR3 sequence is CAWSYGRGFEQFF. The DNA of the CDR3 is TGTGCCTGGAGTTATGGCAGGGGATTTGAGCAGTTCTTC.

Only one count was recorded for this clone. This sequence joins TRBV2 and TRBJ1-4; 10 bases line up with TRBD1. J lost 1 base, V lost 7 bases, and 12 bases had no gene match. This CDR3 spans 18 amino acids. CDR1 is SNHLY, CDR2 FYNNEI, per germline. CDR3 DNA: TGTGCCAGCAAAAGAGCCGGGACAGGGGTTAAAACTAATGAAAAACTGTTTTTT. Residues: CASKRAGTGVKTNEKLFF.

The gene calls are TRBV24-1 and TRBJ2-7; TRBD2 aligns across 7 bases. The germline V gene encodes CDR1 KGHDR and CDR2 SFDVKD. The CDR3 consists of 16 residues. After removal of 2 bases from V and 2 bases from J, the junction contained 8 bases not matched to a gene. CDR3 nucleotide sequence: TGTGCCACCAGTGATTCCCGGGAGGTCCTCCCCTACGAGCAGTACTTC. Encoded protein: CATSDSREVLPYEQYF.

The chain has TRBV30 and TRBJ1-1; weak D call: TRBD1 (5 bases). The CDR3 has 15 residues. Trimming took 0 bases from V and 6 from J, leaving 17 bases between them. Germline-derived CDR1 and CDR2 are GTSNPN and SVGIG (reference sequence). The CDR3 reads CAWSVLGVGVAEAFF. In DNA, the CDR3 is TGTGCCTGGAGTGTACTTGGGGTAGGGGTGGCTGAAGCTTTCTTT.

The J gene is TRBJ2-6, the V gene TRBV7-2; TRBD1 is a possible D gene (5 bases). The CDR3 has 18 amino acids. Germline CDR1 SGHTA, CDR2 FQGNSA. V was trimmed by 5 bases and J by 0 bases, leaving 17 bases between them. The CDR3 DNA is TGTGCCAGCAGCACCAAAAGACAGCTGAACTCTGGGGCCAACGTCCTGACTTTC. Its protein product is CASSTKRQLNSGANVLTF.

The rearrangement links TRBV10-2 to TRBJ2-1; no reliable D call. Trimming removed 8 bases at V and 10 bases at J, with 9 bases between. CDR3 length: 10 residues. Germline-derived CDR1 and CDR2 are WSHSY and SAAADI. In DNA, the CDR3 is TGCGCCAGCGGAGACTGGGAGCAGTTCTTC. Residues: CASGDWEQFF.

The J gene is TRBJ2-1, the V gene TRBV29-1; TRBD1 matches at 11 bases. Trimming removed 7 bases from V and 8 bases from J; junction bases left unmatched: 13. CDR3 length equals 15 residues. Germline CDR1 is SQVTM and CDR2 is ANQGSEA. This CDR3 reads CSGGLGQGAGDEQFF. In DNA form, the CDR3 reads TGCAGCGGCGGGTTAGGACAGGGGGCTGGTGATGAGCAGTTCTTC.

This clone was seen only a few times. This chain joins TRBV28 and TRBJ2-1, with 9 bases aligning to TRBD1. Germline CDR1 reads MDHEN; CDR2 reads SYDVKM. CDR3 length equals 14 residues. J was trimmed by 7 bases and V by 5 bases; bases with no gene match: 6. The DNA of the CDR3 is TGTGCCAGCAGTACGGGACAGGGTTTGAATGAGCAGTTCTTC. Translation: CASSTGQGLNEQFF.

The chain links TRBV3-1 (or the pseudogene TRBV3-2) to TRBJ2-7; 7 nucleotides align to TRBD1. The CDR3 totals 15 residues. V lost 0 bases, J lost 5 bases, and 7 bases stayed unmatched. The germline V gene encodes CDR1 LGHDT and CDR2 YNNKEL (reference sequence). The CDR3 here is CASSQEQGNFHEQYF. CDR3 coding DNA: TGTGCCAGCAGCCAAGAACAGGGGAATTTCCACGAGCAGTACTTC.

This clone has just a few counts. The J gene is TRBJ1-5, the V gene TRBV19; D is possibly TRBD1 (6 bases). Deletions cut 1 base from V and 4 bases from J, with 11 bases between. From germline, CDR1 is LNHDA and CDR2 SQIVND (reference sequence). This CDR3 is 15 amino acids long. For the CDR3, the DNA is TGTGCCAGTAGTATAGTCAGGGGAGGGAATCAGCCCCAGCATTTT. It specifies CASSIVRGGNQPQHF.

This sequence joins TRBV6-5 and TRBJ2-7; maybe TRBD2 (5 bases). Germline V gene data show CDR1 as MNHEY and CDR2 as SVGAGI. V gave up 5 bases and J gave up 1 base, with 12 bases separating them. The CDR3 spans 14 residues. CDR3 nucleotides: TGTGCCAGCAGTCCCCAAAGGGAGTCCTACGAGCAGTACTTC. It yields the protein CASSPQRESYEQYF.

V is TRBV5-1 and J is TRBJ2-3, with D possibly TRBD2 on 5 matching bases. This CDR3 contains 12 residues. The V end lost 5 bases, the J end lost 4 bases, and 8 bases lay between the germline ends. In germline, CDR1 is SGHRS, CDR2 YFSETQ. CDR3 DNA: TGCGCCAGCAGTTACGGGGCAGATACGCAGTATTTT. It is translated as CASSYGADTQYF.

The chain employs TRBV5-1 and TRBJ1-4; TRBD1 is a possible D gene (6 bases). There are 15 residues in the CDR3. Germline V gene data show CDR1 as SGHRS and CDR2 as YFSETQ. Trimming pared 5 bases from V and 4 bases from J, leaving 15 bases between. CDR3 DNA: TGCGCCAGCAGGGAAACAGGGAGCAGTAATGAAAAACTGTTTTTT. As protein: CASRETGSSNEKLFF. Variable domain in full (rest from reference TRBV5-1 and TRBJ1-4): KAGVTQTPRYLIKTRGQQVTLSCSPISGHRSVSWYQQTPGQGLQFLFEYFSETQRNKGNFPGRFSGRQFSNSRSEMNVSTLELGDSALYLCASRETGSSNEKLFFGSGTQLSVL.

Here the CDR3 DNA reads TGTGCCAGCAGCTATGACTCGGCTAGCGGTTCCTACAATGAGCAGTTCTTC. The encoded protein is CASSYDSASGSYNEQFF. This chain links TRBV6-2 or TRBV6-3 with TRBJ2-1; TRBD2 agrees at 7 bases. The CDR3 runs 17 residues. Per germline, CDR1 MNHEY and CDR2 SVGEGT. J was trimmed by 1 base and V by 6 bases; bases with no gene match: 12.

This chain connects TRBV28 to TRBJ2-7, with D uncertain. Per germline, CDR1 MDHEN and CDR2 SYDVKM. The CDR3 totals 11 residues. The V and J ends lost 6 bases and 4 bases respectively, with 7 bases between them. The CDR3, as DNA: TGTGCCAGCAGCACATCGTACGAGCAGTACTTC. The encoded protein is CASSTSYEQYF.

In this sample, this clone turned up once. The rearrangement links TRBV30 to TRBJ2-6, with a possible D match to TRBD2 (6 bases). Germline V gene lookup returns CDR1 GTSNPN and CDR2 SVGIG (reference sequence). Trimming pared 4 bases from V and 2 bases from J, leaving 12 bases between. This CDR3 comprises 15 residues. CDR3 amino acids: CAWNRGGAGANVLTF. CDR3 sequence (DNA): TGTGCCTGGAACCGAGGAGGGGCTGGGGCCAACGTCCTGACTTTC.